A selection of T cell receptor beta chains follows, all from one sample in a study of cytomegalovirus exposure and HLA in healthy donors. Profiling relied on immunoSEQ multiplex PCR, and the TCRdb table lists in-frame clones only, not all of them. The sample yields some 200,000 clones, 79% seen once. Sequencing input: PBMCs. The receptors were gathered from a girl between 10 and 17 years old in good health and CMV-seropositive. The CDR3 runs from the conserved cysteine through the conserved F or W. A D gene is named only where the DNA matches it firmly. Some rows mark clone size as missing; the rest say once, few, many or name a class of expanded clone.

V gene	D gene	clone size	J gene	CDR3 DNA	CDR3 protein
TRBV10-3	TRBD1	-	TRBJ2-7	TGTGCCACGGGTCCCGGGACAGTCTCCTACGAGCAGTACTTC	CATGPGTVSYEQYF
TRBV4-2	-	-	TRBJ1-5	TGTGCCAGCAGCCAAGAGGAGGGTCTCGCGAATCAGCCCCAGCATTTT	CASSQEEGLANQPQHF
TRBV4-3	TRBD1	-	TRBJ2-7	TGCGCCAGCAGCCGGGAGACAGGGGGGGAGCAGTACTTC	CASSRETGGEQYF
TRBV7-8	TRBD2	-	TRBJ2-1	TGTGCCAGCAGCTTAGGGGGCCAGCGGGGTAGAAATGAGCAGTTCTTC	CASSLGGQRGRNEQFF
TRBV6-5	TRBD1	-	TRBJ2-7	TGTGCCAGCAGCCGGGACAGGTCGTCCTCCTACGAGCAGTACTTC	CASSRDRSSSYEQYF
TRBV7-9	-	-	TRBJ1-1	TGTGCCAGCAGCTCCGGGACTCCAACAGTTAAAGCTTTCTTT	CASSSGTPTVKAFF
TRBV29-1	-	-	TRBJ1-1	TGCAGCCACGTAGCCCCCACTGAGGCTTTCTTT	CSHVAPTEAFF
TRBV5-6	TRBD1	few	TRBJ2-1	TGTGCCAGCAGCACAGGACAGGGCGCCTACAATGAGCAGTTCTTC	CASSTGQGAYNEQFF
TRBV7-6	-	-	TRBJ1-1	TGTGCCAGCAGCTTAGCCAGTTCAGGGCCAATTGGGGTGAACACTGAAGCTTTCTTT	CASSLASSGPIGVNTEAFF
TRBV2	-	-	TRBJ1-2	TGTGCCAGCAGTGAAGCGAGGCAGTTCTATGGCTACACCTTC	CASSEARQFYGYTF
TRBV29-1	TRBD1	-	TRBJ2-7	TGCAGCGTTACCGGGACAGGGCCCTACGAGCAGTACTTC	CSVTGTGPYEQYF
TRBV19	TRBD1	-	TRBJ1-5	TGTGCCACCCGGGACAGGACCGATCAGCCCCAGCATTTT	CATRDRTDQPQHF
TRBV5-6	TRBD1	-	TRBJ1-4	TGTGCCAGCAGTTTTAGGGGGCTCGGTGAAAAACTGTTTTTT	CASSFRGLGEKLFF
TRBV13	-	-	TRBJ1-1	TGTGCCAGCAGCTTGTTCGGGACTGAAGCTTTCTTT	CASSLFGTEAFF
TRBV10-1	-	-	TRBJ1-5	TGCGCCAGCAGTGAGACGGGTTCCCAGCCCCAGCATTTT	CASSETGSQPQHF
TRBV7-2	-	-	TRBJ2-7	TGTGCCAGCAGCTCATACACGGAGCAGTACTTC	CASSSYTEQYF
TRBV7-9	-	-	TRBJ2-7	TGTGCCAGCAGCCCTACGTATACAGTCTACGAGCAGTACTTC	CASSPTYTVYEQYF
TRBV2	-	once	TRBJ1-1	TGTGCCAGCGGGGGGGACCCTGGCACTGAAGCTTTCTTT	CASGGDPGTEAFF
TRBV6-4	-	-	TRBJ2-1	TGTGCCAGCAAATTCCTGGGCCGGTACAATGAGCAGTTCTTC	CASKFLGRYNEQFF
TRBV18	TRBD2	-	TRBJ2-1	TGTGCCAGCTCCCCGACTAGCGGGGGGGCTAATGAGCAGTTCTTC	CASSPTSGGANEQFF
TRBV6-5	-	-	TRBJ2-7	TGTGCCAGCAGCCCACTTAGGGGGGAGCAGTACTTC	CASSPLRGEQYF
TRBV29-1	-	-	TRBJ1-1	TGCAGCGTCTCGACAGTGATGAACACTGAAGCTTTCTTT	CSVSTVMNTEAFF
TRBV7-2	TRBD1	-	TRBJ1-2	TGTGCCAGCAGCGTGACAGGGACCTATGGCTACACCTTC	CASSVTGTYGYTF
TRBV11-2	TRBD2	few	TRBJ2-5	TGTGCCAGCAGCTTAGGAACTAGCGGGGGCTCCCCCAGAGAGACCCAGTACTTC	CASSLGTSGGSPRETQYF
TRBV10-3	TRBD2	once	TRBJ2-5	TGTGCCATCAGTGGAATGAGCGGGGGGGGGTCGGAGACCCAGTACTTC	CAISGMSGGGSETQYF
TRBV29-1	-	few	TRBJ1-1	TGCAGTGAAAACGGGGAAGGTTTCGAAGCTTTCTTT	CSENGEGFEAFF
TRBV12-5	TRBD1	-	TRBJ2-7	TGTGCTAGTGGTCCCCGGACAGGGGGCTTCCACGAGCAGTACTTC	CASGPRTGGFHEQYF
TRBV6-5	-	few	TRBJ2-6	TGTGCCAGCAGCCCTCGAGTTTCTGGGGCCAACGTCCTGACTTTC	CASSPRVSGANVLTF
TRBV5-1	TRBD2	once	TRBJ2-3	TGCGCCAGCAGCGGGGGGGGAGATACGCAGTATTTT	CASSGGGDTQYF
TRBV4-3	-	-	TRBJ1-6	TGCGCCAGCAGCCAAGATCGAGCGGGGGTGGCCCTCCACTTT	CASSQDRAGVALHF
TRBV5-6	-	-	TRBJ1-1	TGTGCCAGCAGCTTGGTCGCCGGAGAGATGGGAGCTTTCTTT	CASSLVAGEMGAFF
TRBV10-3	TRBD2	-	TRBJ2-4	TGTGCCATCACCTCGTTAGCGGGGCGGGCCAAAAACATTCAGTACTTC	CAITSLAGRAKNIQYF
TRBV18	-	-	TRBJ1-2	TGTGCCAGCTCCGTGGCGGCAGATGGCTACACCTTC	CASSVAADGYTF
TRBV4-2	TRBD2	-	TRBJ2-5	TGTGCCAGCAGCCCATCACTACCCTCATGGACTAGCGGGAGCCCGAAAGAGACCCAGTACTTC	CASSPSLPSWTSGSPKETQYF
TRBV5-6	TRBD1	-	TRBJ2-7	TGTGCCAGCAGCCTGCAGGGGGCTTTGGGAGAGCAGTACTTC	CASSLQGALGEQYF
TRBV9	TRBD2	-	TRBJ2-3	TGTGCCAGCAGCGTGACTAGCGGAGATACGCAGTATTTT	CASSVTSGDTQYF
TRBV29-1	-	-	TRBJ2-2	TGCAGCGTTGGAGGTTCTGTGGGGGAGCTGTTTTTT	CSVGGSVGELFF
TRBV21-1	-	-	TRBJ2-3	TGTGCCAGCAGCTTTATTTCGAAGAGGATGGGCACAGATACGCAGTATTTT	CASSFISKRMGTDTQYF
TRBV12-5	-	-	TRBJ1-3	TGTGCTAGTGCCCCCGGGACTTTCTCTGGAAACACCATATATTTT	CASAPGTFSGNTIYF
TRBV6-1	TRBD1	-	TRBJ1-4	TGTGCCAGCAGGGCCGGGACAGCGAATGAAAAACTGTTTTTT	CASRAGTANEKLFF
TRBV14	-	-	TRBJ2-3	TGTGCCAGCAGCCACGCCACAGGGTTGGGCACAGATACGCAGTATTTT	CASSHATGLGTDTQYF
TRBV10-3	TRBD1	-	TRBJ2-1	TGTGCCATCAGTGACCCCAGACAGGGCTCGGACAATGAGCAGTTCTTC	CAISDPRQGSDNEQFF
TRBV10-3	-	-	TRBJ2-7	TGTGCCATCAGTGATCGGGGGTTCGACGAGCAGTACTTC	CAISDRGFDEQYF
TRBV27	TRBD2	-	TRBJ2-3	TGTGCCAGCACCGGGACTAGCGGGCTCACAGATACGCAGTATTTT	CASTGTSGLTDTQYF
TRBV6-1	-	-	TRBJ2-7	TGTGCCAGCAGCCAGGCAACAGCCTCCTACGAGCAGTACTTC	CASSQATASYEQYF
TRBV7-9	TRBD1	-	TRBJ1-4	TGTGCCAGCAGCGGACTTGGGACAGCCCCTGAAAAACTGTTTTTT	CASSGLGTAPEKLFF
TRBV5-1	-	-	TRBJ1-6	TGCGCCAGCAGACGGGGGGGGGAAGACGATTCACCCCTCCACTTT	CASRRGGEDDSPLHF
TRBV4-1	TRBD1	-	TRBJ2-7	TGCGCCAGCAGCCAAGGCCAGGGACAGGGCTCCTACGAGCAGTACTTC	CASSQGQGQGSYEQYF
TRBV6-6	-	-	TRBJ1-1	TGTGCCAGCAGCATACGGGTAGAAGCTTTCTTT	CASSIRVEAFF
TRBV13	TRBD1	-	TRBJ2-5	TGTGCCAGCAGCTTTAGACAGGGCAAGACCCAGTACTTC	CASSFRQGKTQYF
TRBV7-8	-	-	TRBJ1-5	TGTGCCAGCAGCGCCTTGGTGGGGCCCGGTCAGCCCCAGCATTTT	CASSALVGPGQPQHF
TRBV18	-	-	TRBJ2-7	TGTGCCAGCTCACCCGGGACATCGGGTGTTGGCGAGCAGTACTTC	CASSPGTSGVGEQYF